These 27 T cell receptor beta chains came from one sample sequenced in a study of siplizumab effects on memory and regulatory T cells. Repertoires were generated with immunoSEQ multiplex PCR, while TCRdb's copy carries only in-frame clones and drops some. Of tens of thousands of clones in the sample, around 97% were seen once. The specimen was naive CD4+ T cells sorted from blood. These receptors originate from a human donor in good health.

A single count supports this clone. The chain employs TRBV7-9 and TRBJ2-5; D unclear. Deletions cut 4 bases from V and 2 bases from J, with 5 bases between. Germline CDR1 and CDR2: SEHNR and FQNEAQ (reference sequence). The CDR3 spans 12 residues. CDR3: CASSWQQETQYF. The CDR3 nucleotides are TGTGCCAGCAGCTGGCAGCAAGAGACCCAGTACTTC.

The CDR3 reads CASSSTGTAGTDTQYF. The CDR3 DNA follows: TGTGCCAGCAGCTCAACTGGGACGGCAGGCACAGATACGCAGTATTTT. V and J are TRBV7-6 and TRBJ2-3, with D perhaps TRBD1 or TRBD2 (5 bases each). CDR1 is SGHVS, CDR2 FNYEAQ, per germline. The CDR3 is 16 residues long. Trimming took off 4 bases at V and 1 base at J, with 15 bases between the two ends.

This chain uses TRBV2 with TRBJ2-2, with TRBD1 matching over 11 bases. The J segment lost 6 bases and the V segment lost 11 bases, leaving 14 bases of the junction unmatched. Per germline, CDR1 SNHLY and CDR2 FYNNEI. CDR3 length equals 16 residues. CDR3 nucleotide sequence: TGTGCCGCCGCAGTAGGACAGGGGGCGATCCCCGGGGAGCTGTTTTTT. Amino acid sequence: CAAAVGQGAIPGELFF.

This clone came up a few times. This same CDR3 is encoded by further DNA sequences in the sample. The rearrangement links TRBV2 to TRBJ2-7; D is perhaps TRBD1 (6 bases). CDR1 is SNHLY, CDR2 FYNNEI, per germline. Trimming left V 7 bases short and J 2 bases short, with 6 bases between. This CDR3 has 11 residues. This chain's CDR3 is CASTGAYEQYF. The CDR3 nucleotides read TGTGCCAGCACAGGGGCCTACGAGCAGTACTTC. Together with reference TRBV2 and TRBJ2-7, the CDR3 gives the full variable domain: EPEVTQTPSHQVTQMGQEVILRCVPISNHLYFYWYRQILGQKVEFLVSFYNNEISEKSEIFDDQFSVERPDGSNFTLKIRSTKLEDSAMYFCASTGAYEQYFGPGTRLTVT.

This chain links TRBV27 with TRBJ2-7, with 8 nucleotides matching TRBD1. Germline trimming cut 0 bases from V and 3 bases from J; bases unmatched to any gene: 10. Per the germline V gene, CDR1 is MNHEY and CDR2 is SMNVEV (reference sequence). CDR3 size: 17 residues. The CDR3 region has the DNA TGTGCCAGCAGTTTATCGACCGGCACAGGGGGAGGCTACGAGCAGTACTTC. Protein product: CASSLSTGTGGGYEQYF.

This chain connects TRBV25-1 to TRBJ2-5; possible D gene TRBD1, 6 bases. The V and J ends lost 3 bases and 2 bases respectively, with 16 bases between them. Per germline, CDR1 MGHDK and CDR2 SYGVNS. The CDR3 consists of 16 residues. The CDR3 reads CASSDLGATSQETQYF. The CDR3 DNA reads TGTGCCAGCAGTGACTTGGGGGCTACCTCTCAAGAGACCCAGTACTTC. Complete variable domain (other parts from reference TRBV25-1 and TRBJ2-5): EADIYQTPRYLVIGTGKKITLECSQTMGHDKMYWYQQDPGMELHLIHYSYGVNSTEKGDLSSESTVSRIRTEHFPLTLESARPSHTSQYLCASSDLGATSQETQYFGPGTRLLVL.

This chain links TRBV7-9 with TRBJ2-3; D ambiguous. The germline V gene has CDR1 SEHNR and CDR2 FQNEAQ (reference sequence). V dropped 1 base and J dropped 4 bases, with 12 bases sitting between them. This CDR3 is built from 15 residues. CDR3 sequence: CASSLGLYSSDTQYF. In DNA, the CDR3 is TGTGCCAGCAGCTTAGGTCTTTACAGTTCAGATACGCAGTATTTT.

The rearrangement joins TRBV7-9 to TRBJ2-5; D is possibly TRBD2 (7 bases). V dropped 4 bases and J dropped 3 bases, with 15 bases sitting between them. In germline, CDR1 is SEHNR, CDR2 FQNEAQ (reference sequence). This CDR3 has 15 residues. This CDR3 is CASSSERGGKETQYF. The DNA of the CDR3 is TGTGCCAGCAGCTCGGAAAGGGGGGGGAAAGAGACCCAGTACTTC.

This chain connects TRBV4-1 to TRBJ2-3; no reliable D call. V was trimmed by 4 bases and J by 2 bases, leaving 13 bases between them. Germline CDR1 and CDR2: MGHRA and YSYEKL. This CDR3 spans 15 amino acids. The CDR3 sequence is CASSPQGSYTDTQYF. CDR3 sequence (DNA): TGCGCCAGCAGCCCCCAAGGTAGTTACACAGATACGCAGTATTTT.

This chain links TRBV19 with TRBJ2-3; 12 bases map to TRBD1. CDR1 is LNHDA, CDR2 SQIVND, per germline (reference sequence). The CDR3 has 16 residues. Germline trimming cut 5 bases from V and 4 bases from J; bases unmatched to any gene: 7. The DNA for the CDR3 is TGTGCCAGTAGTTCACGGGACAGGGGGCGCCCAGATACGCAGTATTTT. This translates into CASSSRDRGRPDTQYF. Using reference TRBV19 and TRBJ2-3 for the parts outside the CDR3, the full variable domain is DGGITQSPKYLFRKEGQNVTLSCEQNLNHDAMYWYRQDPGQGLRLIYYSQIVNDFQKGDIAEGYSVSREKKESFPLTVTSAQKNPTAFYLCASSSRDRGRPDTQYFGPGTRLTVL.

This chain uses TRBV28 with TRBJ2-1; 7 bases agree with TRBD1. The germline gives CDR1 MDHEN, CDR2 SYDVKM. The CDR3 covers 14 residues. V shed 2 bases, J shed 5 bases, and the junction held 3 bases outside the gene matches. For the CDR3, the DNA is TGTGCCAGCAGTTTACTTGACAGGGACAATGAGCAGTTCTTC. Protein product: CASSLLDRDNEQFF.

This CDR3 reads CASSYQGGQEAYEQYF. The CDR3 nucleotides read TGTGCCAGCAGTTACCAGGGTGGACAGGAAGCCTACGAGCAGTACTTC. The V gene is TRBV6-6, the J gene TRBJ2-7; 7 bases match TRBD1. After removal of 2 bases from V and 2 bases from J, the junction contained 9 bases not matched to a gene. The length of the CDR3 is 16 residues. Germline CDR1 and CDR2: MNHNY and SVGAGI (reference sequence).

The rearrangement uses TRBV7-2 and TRBJ1-5; TRBD1 matches at 9 bases. Losses at the gene ends were 5 bases for V and 6 bases for J; bases not matched to a gene: 5. This CDR3 is 14 amino acids long. Germline V gene data show CDR1 as SGHTA and CDR2 as FQGNSA. CDR3 residues: CASSRTGALQPQHF. The CDR3 DNA reads as TGTGCCAGCAGCCGGACAGGGGCGCTTCAGCCCCAGCATTTT.

The chain is built from TRBV7-2 and TRBJ1-2; 9 bases agree with TRBD1. V was clipped by 4 bases and J by 4 bases; unmatched bases: 13. The CDR3 totals 17 residues. CDR1 and CDR2 (germline): SGHTA, FQGNSA. The CDR3 loop reads CASSSAASGQGSYGYTF. For the CDR3, the DNA is TGTGCCAGCAGCTCAGCAGCCTCGGGACAGGGTTCCTATGGCTACACCTTC.

This clone showed up just once. This chain links TRBV27 with TRBJ1-2, with D possibly being TRBD1 (5 bases). The CDR3 runs to 14 residues. Germline-derived CDR1 and CDR2 are MNHEY and SMNVEV (reference sequence). The V and J ends lost 5 bases and 2 bases respectively, with 12 bases between them. CDR3 sequence (DNA): TGTGCCAGCAGTGTAACAGGAGCGAACTATGGCTACACCTTC. Translation: CASSVTGANYGYTF.

V is TRBV7-3 and J is TRBJ2-5; 10 nucleotides line up with TRBD2. Germline-derived CDR1 and CDR2 are SGHTA and FQGTGA. The CDR3 length is 16 residues. The V and J ends lost 1 base and 1 base, in that order; junction bases with no gene match: 3. The CDR3 spells CASSLSGTSVQETQYF. CDR3 sequence (DNA): TGTGCCAGCAGCTTAAGTGGGACTAGCGTCCAAGAGACCCAGTACTTC.

J is TRBJ1-1 and V is TRBV6-5; D possibly corresponds to TRBD1 (5 bases). The CDR3 has 14 residues. Germline assignment: CDR1 MNHEY and CDR2 SVGAGI. V was cut by 3 bases and J by 1 base, with 9 bases left in between. Here the CDR3 reads CASSYRGTNTEAFF. The CDR3 region has the DNA TGTGCCAGCAGTTATAGGGGCACGAACACTGAAGCTTTCTTT.

This chain connects TRBV11-2 to TRBJ1-2, with a tentative D call TRBD1 (6 bases). This CDR3 has 15 residues. Trimming shortened V by 5 bases and J by 8 bases, and 21 bases separated the two germline ends. The germline V gene has CDR1 SGHAT and CDR2 FQNNGV. CDR3: CASSPTGTLAAGYTF. As DNA, the CDR3 is TGTGCCAGCAGCCCGACAGGTACGCTCGCCGCGGGCTACACCTTC.

Only one count was recorded for this clone. The chain carries TRBV9 and TRBJ2-2, with 14 bases matching TRBD2. Germline V gene data show CDR1 as SGDLS and CDR2 as YYNGEE. CDR3 length equals 18 residues. Trimming took 4 bases from V and 1 from J; bases not matched to a gene: 6. The CDR3 DNA reads as TGTGCCAGCAGCACCCGGACTAGCGGGGGGCTGAACACCGGGGAGCTGTTTTTT. It specifies CASSTRTSGGLNTGELFF.

The V gene is TRBV7-3, the J gene TRBJ2-3; D remains ambiguous. V gave up 1 base and J gave up 3 bases, with 11 bases separating them. CDR1 is SGHTA, CDR2 FQGTGA, per germline. CDR3 length equals 15 residues. CDR3 bases: TGTGCCAGCAGCTTAATGGTGGCGACAACAGATACGCAGTATTTT. It specifies CASSLMVATTDTQYF.

The genes are TRBV6-6 and TRBJ2-1; D remains ambiguous. CDR3 length: 12 amino acids. Trimming pared 3 bases from V and 6 bases from J, leaving 6 bases between. Germline values: CDR1 MNHNY, CDR2 SVGAGI (reference sequence). The CDR3: CASSYFSNEQFF. The CDR3 coding sequence is TGTGCCAGCAGTTATTTTAGCAATGAGCAGTTCTTC.

The CDR3 region is CAWSVNAPDTEAFF. As DNA, the CDR3 is TGTGCCTGGAGTGTAAACGCTCCCGACACTGAAGCTTTCTTT. The chain uses TRBV30 and TRBJ1-1; no clear D. The CDR3 is made up of 14 amino acids. With 0 bases removed from V and 3 bases from J, the gap between germline ends came to 11 bases. The V gene's germline CDR1 is GTSNPN and CDR2 SVGIG (reference sequence). Filled out from reference TRBV30 and TRBJ1-1, the complete variable domain reads SQTIHQWPATLVQPVGSPLSLECTVEGTSNPNLYWYRQAAGRGLQLLFYSVGIGQISSEVPQNLSASRPQDRQFILSSKKLLLSDSGFYLCAWSVNAPDTEAFFGQGTRLTVV.

The genes are TRBV5-6 and TRBJ1-5; 8 bases agree with TRBD1. CDR1 is SGHDT, CDR2 YYEEEE, per germline. The CDR3 length is 14 residues. Germline trimming cut 5 bases from V and 7 bases from J; bases unmatched to any gene: 8. CDR3 DNA sequence: TGTGCCAGCAGTACCGGACAGGGAGGCCAGCCCCAGCATTTT. Its translation: CASSTGQGGQPQHF.

The rearrangement uses TRBV27 and TRBJ1-6; D is perhaps TRBD1 (6 bases). The V end was cut by 3 bases, the J end by 9 bases, with 12 bases between. Germline CDR1 reads MNHEY; CDR2 reads SMNVEV (reference sequence). The CDR3 totals 14 residues. The CDR3 sequence is CASSLDSLGSPLHF. The CDR3 region has the DNA TGTGCCAGCAGTTTGGACAGTTTGGGTTCACCCCTCCACTTT.

V usage is TRBV5-1 and J usage is TRBJ2-5; TRBD1 matches at 8 bases. In germline, CDR1 is SGHRS, CDR2 YFSETQ. V was pared by 3 bases and J by 5 bases, with 6 bases of the junction left unmatched. The CDR3 consists of 14 residues. The CDR3 DNA reads TGCGCCAGCAGCTCAAGACAGGGGAGGGAGACCCAGTACTTC. Its translation is CASSSRQGRETQYF.

The chain links TRBV4-1 to TRBJ2-5; D is unresolved. The CDR3 totals 16 residues. CDR1 is MGHRA and CDR2 is YSYEKL in the germline V gene. With 4 bases removed from V and 5 bases from J, the gap between germline ends came to 20 bases. This CDR3 is CASSLVVGQIGETQYF. The CDR3 DNA is TGCGCCAGCAGCCTGGTAGTAGGCCAGATTGGGGAGACCCAGTACTTC.

The CDR3 DNA reads as TGCGCCAGCAGCGCACAGGGGACTAACTATGGCTACACCTTC. Its translation is CASSAQGTNYGYTF. The chain uses TRBV5-1 and TRBJ1-2, with 7 bases aligning to TRBD1. The CDR3 is 14 residues long. V shed 4 bases, J shed 0 bases, and the junction held 3 bases outside the gene matches. Germline-derived CDR1 and CDR2 are SGHRS and YFSETQ.